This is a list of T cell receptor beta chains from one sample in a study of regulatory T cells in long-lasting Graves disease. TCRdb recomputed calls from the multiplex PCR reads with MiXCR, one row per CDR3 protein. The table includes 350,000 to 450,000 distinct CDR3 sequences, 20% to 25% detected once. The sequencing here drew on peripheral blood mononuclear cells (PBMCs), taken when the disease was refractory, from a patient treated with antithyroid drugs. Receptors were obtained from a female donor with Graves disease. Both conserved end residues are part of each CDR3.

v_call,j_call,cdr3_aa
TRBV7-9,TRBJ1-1,CASAWELDRLNTEAFF
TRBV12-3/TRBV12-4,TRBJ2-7,CASQLAGGSEQYF
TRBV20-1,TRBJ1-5,CSAPGGGARSNQPQHF
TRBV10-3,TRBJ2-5,CAIMGYEETQYF
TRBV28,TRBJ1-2,CASSTYSGQGYGYTF
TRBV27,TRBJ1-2,CASSPRTGGGGYTF
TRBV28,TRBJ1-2,CASRAGLVGDYTF
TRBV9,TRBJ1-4,CASSLASGGLNEKLFF
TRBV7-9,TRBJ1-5,CASSLVGQGGLNQPQHF
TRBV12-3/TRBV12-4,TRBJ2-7,CASSWRDSYEQYF
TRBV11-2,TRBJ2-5,CASSLKGGETQYF
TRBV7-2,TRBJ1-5,CASSLYGNQPQHF
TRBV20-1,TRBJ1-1,CSARVVGEAFF
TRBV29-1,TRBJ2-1,CSVEGVADSYNEQFF
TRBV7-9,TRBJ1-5,CASSSGQQNQPQHF
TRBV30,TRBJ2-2,CAWAPGQRNTGELFF
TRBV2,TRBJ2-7,CASSALAGGPYEQYF
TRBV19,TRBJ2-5,CASSIGGGLQETQYF
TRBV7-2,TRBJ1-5,CASTLVGGGNQPQHF
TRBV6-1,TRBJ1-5,CASSRTHNQPQHF
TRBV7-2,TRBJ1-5,CASSLRGTLTVDQPQHF
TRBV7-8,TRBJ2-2,CASNAWDRGNTGELFF
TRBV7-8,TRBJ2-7,CASSLPDLAYEQYF
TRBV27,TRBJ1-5,CASSPRTPWGVKRGNQPQHF
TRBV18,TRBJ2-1,CASSPGGLYNEQFF
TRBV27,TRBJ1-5,CASSLYKDNQPQHF
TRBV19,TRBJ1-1,CASQTENTEAFF
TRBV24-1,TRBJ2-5,CATSDSPGEETQYF
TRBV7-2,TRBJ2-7,CASSLFSSAGGPNEQYF
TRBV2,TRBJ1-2,CASSEGQRYGYTF
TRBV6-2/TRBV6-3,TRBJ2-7,CASSYSGTPSLQYF
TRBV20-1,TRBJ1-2,CSGESPVHGSYGYTF
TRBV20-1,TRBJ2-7,CSAEPGLGFYEQYF
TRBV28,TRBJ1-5,CASTPGLYQPQHF
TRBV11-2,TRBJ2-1,CASSLDLGGTEQFF
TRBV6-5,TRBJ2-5,CASSFWNQETQYF
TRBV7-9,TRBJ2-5,CASSRLGDWETQYF
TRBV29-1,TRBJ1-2,CSVDSGADGYTF
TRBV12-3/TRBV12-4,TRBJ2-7,CASSFSGGSPHTYEQYF
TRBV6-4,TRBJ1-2,CASSDAPGRSYGYTF
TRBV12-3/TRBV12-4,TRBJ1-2,CASSFLRGLDGYTF
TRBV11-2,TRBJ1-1,CASSLLWAGGNTEAFF
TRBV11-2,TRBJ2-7,CASSIYGGEQYF
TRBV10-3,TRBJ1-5,CAISEGGAIQPQHF
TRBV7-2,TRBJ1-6,CASSSGPNSPLHF
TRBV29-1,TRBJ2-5,CSVSGGKETQYF
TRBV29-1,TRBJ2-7,CSVGTLGGGEQYF
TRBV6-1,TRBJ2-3,CASTIAGRDTQYF
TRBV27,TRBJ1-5,CASSLIGSNQPQHF
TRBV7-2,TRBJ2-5,CASRGQAQETQYF
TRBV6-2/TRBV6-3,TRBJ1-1,CASSYSGGTEAFF
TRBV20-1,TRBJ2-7,CSARVIGIYEQYF
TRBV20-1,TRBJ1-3,CSASGSSSGNTIYF